This entry lists 9 T cell receptor beta chains sequenced from one sample in a study of prognosis after radiotherapy for stage I lung cancer. The authors amplified TCR beta CDR3 from genomic DNA using two-round multiplex PCR. It was primers specific to each TRBV and TRBJ gene that first-round PCR used. TCRdb called the multiplex PCR reads again in MiXCR, with one record for every CDR3 protein. In the table there are roughly 32,000 distinct CDR3 sequences, around 40% of which are singletons. The sequencing used PBMCs, collected before or after stereotactic body radiation therapy (not recorded which). The receptors were sampled from a donor aged 50 or older with non-small cell lung cancer.

This clonotype has ten or more counts. The chain carries TRBV6-1 and TRBJ1-5; 9 bases are shared with TRBD1. The CDR3 extends over 17 amino acids. Germline V CDR1 and CDR2: MNHNS, SASEGT. V shed 6 bases and J 4 bases; nucleotides not matched to a gene: 13. This CDR3 is CASSPISSGQGNQPQHF. CDR3 sequence (DNA): TGTGCCAGCAGCCCTATAAGTTCGGGACAGGGTAATCAGCCCCAGCATTTT.

The chain joins TRBV7-9 to TRBJ1-1; 7 bases match TRBD1. Looked up from germline, CDR1 is SEHNR and CDR2 is FQNEAQ (reference sequence). The junction had 10 bases not matched to a gene; V was cut back by 11 bases and J by 4 bases. The CDR3 runs to 13 residues. The CDR3 here is CASGEGGITEAFF. The CDR3 DNA sequence: TGTGCCTCCGGGGAAGGGGGCATCACTGAAGCTTTCTTT.

This clonotype was counted many times. The gene calls are TRBV19 and TRBJ2-7, with D tentatively TRBD1 (5 bases). Germline values: CDR1 LNHDA, CDR2 SQIVND (reference sequence). The CDR3 is made up of 14 amino acids. Trimming cost V 5 bases and J 3 bases, with 14 bases left between them. This CDR3 reads CASSPGAFIYEQYF. The CDR3 bases are TGTGCCAGTAGTCCTGGGGCATTTATCTACGAGCAGTACTTC.

Turning to this clonotype: A much bigger clone sits one base away, suggesting this may be a read error. The chain couples TRBV15 to TRBJ1-6, with D uncertain. The CDR3 extends over 13 amino acids. Germline V CDR1 and CDR2: LNHNV, YYDKDF (reference sequence). The CDR3 loop reads CATSRDHGGDLFF. In DNA form, the CDR3 reads TGTGCCACCAGCAGAGATCACGGCGGGGATCTGTTCTTT.

V usage is TRBV3-1 and J usage is TRBJ1-2; 9 bases match TRBD1. Trimming at V came to 4 bases and at J to 7 bases, leaving 4 bases not matched to a gene. The germline gives CDR1 LGHDT, CDR2 YNNKEL (reference sequence). The CDR3 is made up of 13 amino acids. CDR3 loop: CASSRPTGGGYTF. The CDR3 DNA sequence: TGTGCCAGCAGCCGACCGACAGGGGGTGGCTACACCTTC. The complete variable domain, with remaining parts taken from reference TRBV3-1 and TRBJ1-2, reads DTAVSQTPKYLVTQMGNDKSIKCEQNLGHDTMYWYKQDSKKFLKIMFSYNNKELIINETVPNRFSPKSPDKAHLNLHINSLELGDSAVYFCASSRPTGGGYTFGSGTRLTVV.

With regard to this clonotype: One junction end disagrees with the germline gene, perhaps due to a read error. The chain joins TRBV12-3 or TRBV12-4 to TRBJ2-7, with 7 bases lining up with TRBD2. The CDR3 contains 14 residues. The CDR3 loop is CASTLGRGSDDQYF. In DNA, the CDR3 is TGTGCCAGCACTTTAGGGCGGGGGTCCGACGATCAGTACTTC.

The gene calls are TRBV7-2 and TRBJ1-3; no clear D gene. In germline, CDR1 is SGHTA, CDR2 FQGNSA. This CDR3 has 12 amino acids. The V gene lost 5 bases and the J gene lost 9 bases, with 11 bases spanning the gap. This chain's CDR3 is CASSHAPGTIYF. CDR3 DNA: TGTGCCAGCAGCCATGCCCCGGGCACCATATATTTT.

Notes on this clonotype: A far more abundant clone sits one base away, making this likely a read error. The rearrangement links TRBV20-1 to TRBJ2-5; weak D call: TRBD2 (7 bases). Near its end, the DNA agrees better with TRBJ2-1, so the J call may be wrong. Germline assignment: CDR1 DFQATT and CDR2 SNEGSKA (reference sequence). The CDR3 has 16 amino acids. The CDR3 bases are TGCAGTGCTAGAGATGGGAGAGGGGGGGACTACAATGAGCAGTTCTTC. Translating it yields CSARDGRGGDYNEQFF.

The chain couples TRBV6-5 to TRBJ1-2; D remains ambiguous. CDR1 and CDR2 (germline): MNHEY, SVGAGI. V was shortened by 2 bases and J by 3 bases, with 13 bases between the two germline ends. CDR3 length equals 15 residues. CDR3 loop: CASSYGQTGHYGYTF. The CDR3 coding sequence is TGTGCCAGCAGTTACGGTCAGACTGGGCACTATGGCTACACCTTC.